This T cell receptor beta chain comes out of a study of response to subunit inactivated influenza vaccine. Study results and limitations: Authors suggested each seasonal flu vaccination may recruit only limited numbers of new T cells.

TCRdb itself ran the RT-PCR reads through MiXCR, one entry per CDR3 protein. The table lists about 310,000 distinct CDR3 sequences, 22% of them singletons. In germline, CDR1 is MNHNS, CDR2 SASEGT. V lost 5 bases and J lost 9, with 17 bases in between. This CDR3 has 15 amino acids. In its sample, this clonotype was seen a few times. Its specificity is unknown. The sample in question was PBMCs from blood, obtained 21 months after vaccination. This TCR was recovered from a man aged 50-75 years who received an inactivated influenza vaccine. V is TRBV6-1 and J is TRBJ1-6; TRBD1 is a possible D gene (6 bases). In DNA, the CDR3 is TGTGCCAGCAGTCCCCTTGGGGGGCTCAGTTCACCCCTCCACTTT. Translated, it gives CASSPLGGLSSPLHF.